This record looks at one TCR beta chain sequence and its context. The antigen is unknown. The data were taken from a study of Graves' ophthalmopathy and Graves' hyperthyroidism. Study-wide points: Blood also harbored most expanded thyroid clonotypes above 0.001 frequency. Using a 13-signature model, the authors split ophthalmopathy from stable hyperthyroidism, with roughly 90% sensitivity and approximately 81% specificity.

Amplification of TCR beta CDR3 regions used RNA transcripts. First-round RT-PCR with HTBI primers preceded a second-round multiplex PCR. TCRdb reprocessed the multiplex PCR reads via MiXCR and lists one record per CDR3 protein. The sample carries hundreds of thousands of distinct CDR3 sequences, about a fifth recorded once. The TCR sequence derives from a woman in her late teens or twenties with stable Graves' hyperthyroidism. Some clones in this sample may be carry-over from other donors' samples. Sample: peripheral blood.

CDR3 bases: TGTGCCATCAGCGAGGGTTCCACTGAAGCTTTCTTT. Translated, it gives CAISEGSTEAFF. This chain joins TRBV10-3 and TRBJ1-1; D unresolved. Deletions cut 6 bases from V and 4 bases from J, with 9 bases between. Germline CDR1 is ENHRY and CDR2 is SYGVKD. CDR3 length: 12 residues.